This record covers a single T cell receptor (beta chain). Its antigen is not identified. TCRdb's table, derived via immunoSEQ multiplex PCR, lists solely in-frame clones and lacks some. The sample records 70,000 or so clones, more than 70% being singletons. The data were taken from a study of OX40 agonist ivuxolimab in advanced cancers. On the study more broadly: Intravenous ivuxolimab at 0.01 to 10 mg/kg was given to patients every 2 weeks.

Unmatched junction bases numbered 5, after V lost 6 bases and J lost 5 bases. The CDR3 spans 13 residues. Per the germline V gene, CDR1 is ENHRY and CDR2 is SYGVKD. Findings of the study overall: Undetermined was the antigen specificity of the expanded peripheral T cells.

The chain links TRBV10-3 to TRBJ2-5; 8 bases align to TRBD2. This sequence originates from an adult with an advanced solid tumor such as melanoma, head and neck, liver or kidney cancer. The source was CD4+ or CD8+ T cells sorted from blood, collected in a trial of the OX40 agonist ivuxolimab. The CDR3 nucleotides are TGTGCCATCAGAGGAGCGGGAGAGGAGACCCAGTACTTC. Translated, it gives CAIRGAGEETQYF.